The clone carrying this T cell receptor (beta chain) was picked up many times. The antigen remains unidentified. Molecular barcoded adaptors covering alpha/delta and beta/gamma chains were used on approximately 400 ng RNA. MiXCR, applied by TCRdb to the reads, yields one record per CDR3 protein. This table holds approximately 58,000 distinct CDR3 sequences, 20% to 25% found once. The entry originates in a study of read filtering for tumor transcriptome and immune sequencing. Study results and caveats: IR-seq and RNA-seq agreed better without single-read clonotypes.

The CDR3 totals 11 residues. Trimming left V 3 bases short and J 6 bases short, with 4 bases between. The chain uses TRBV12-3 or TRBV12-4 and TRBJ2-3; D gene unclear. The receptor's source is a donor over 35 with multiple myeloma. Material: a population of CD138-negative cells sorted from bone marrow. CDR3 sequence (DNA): TGTGCCAGCAGTTTCTCGGATACGCAGTATTTT. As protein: CASSFSDTQYF.